A single sample is the source of the 2 T cell receptor beta chains below, sequenced in a study of T cells in tuberculosis (dated by TCRdb to between 2017 and 2018). Preparation of the library involved the immunoSEQ multiplex PCR assay. Here the immuneACCESS table is served through TCRdb, limited to in-frame sequences with V and J called. Missing clones are a known gap in these copies; in checked studies unresolved V genes cover under half, and the rest lacks a known reason. In all, the sample holds 31,000 or so clones, and roughly 86% of those were seen once. The ten largest account for about 5% of the sample. The meaning of the sample's time point label: new active TB diagnosis, blood taken before or within 7 days of starting treatment. The material was PBMCs, obtained at tuberculosis diagnosis. The receptors were gathered from an adult with tuberculosis.

J is TRBJ1-1 and V is TRBV5-1; no reliable D call. Trimming removed 0 bases from V and 2 bases from J, with 11 bases in between. This CDR3 is built from 15 residues. Germline assignment: CDR1 SGHRS and CDR2 YFSETQ. The CDR3 reads CASSLEIAGNTEAFF. The CDR3, as DNA: TGCGCCAGCAGCTTGGAGATCGCGGGAAACACTGAAGCTTTCTTT. Filled out from reference TRBV5-1 and TRBJ1-1, the complete variable domain reads KAGVTQTPRYLIKTRGQQVTLSCSPISGHRSVSWYQQTPGQGLQFLFEYFSETQRNKGNFPGRFSGRQFSNSRSEMNVSTLELGDSALYLCASSLEIAGNTEAFFGQGTRLTVV.

This clone showed up just a few times. The chain carries TRBV29-1 and TRBJ2-4; 12 bases are shared with TRBD2. Germline V lookup: CDR1 SQVTM, CDR2 ANQGSEA. This CDR3 comprises 17 residues. V dropped 4 bases and J dropped 2; count of bases not matched to a gene: 9. The CDR3 nucleotides read TGCAGCGTTGGACTAGCGGGAGTTATAGGTTCCAAAAACATTCAGTACTTC. Translated: CSVGLAGVIGSKNIQYF.